This passage covers 16 T cell receptor beta chains from one sample sequenced in a study of Ad26.COV2.S vaccination and SARS-CoV-2 variants. This sample's treatment: about 20 received Ad26.COV2.S at low or high dose, single or two shots; roughly five received placebo; per-sample allocation not given. Samples analyzed were those drawn on day 63 after the first vaccine or placebo injection. This table comes from immunoSEQ multiplex PCR, and its TCRdb copy is limited to in-frame clones, with some not included. The table lists hundreds of thousands of clones, approximately 85% of them singletons, with roughly 3.5% in the top ten. Sequenced material: peripheral blood, taken in a trial of Ad26.COV2.S vaccine versus placebo. These receptors all stem from a person between 18 and 59 years old who received the Ad26.COV2.S COVID-19 vaccine or a placebo.

This clone showed up just a few times. V is TRBV15 and J is TRBJ1-5, with TRBD1 as a possible D gene (5 bases). Germline V gene data show CDR1 as LNHNV and CDR2 as YYDKDF (reference sequence). CDR3 size: 15 residues. V dropped 0 bases and J dropped 7 bases, with 13 bases sitting between them. The CDR3 spells CATSRDGTPGQPQHF. The CDR3, as DNA: TGTGCCACCAGCAGAGACGGGACGCCTGGACAGCCCCAGCATTTT.

The genes are TRBV20-1 and TRBJ1-1; D not certain. The CDR3 has 11 amino acids. The V gene's germline CDR1 is DFQATT and CDR2 SNEGSKA (reference sequence). The V gene lost 6 bases and the J gene lost 3 bases, with 8 bases spanning the gap. The chain's CDR3 is CSALGYTEAFF. The CDR3 bases are TGCAGTGCGCTAGGGTACACTGAAGCTTTCTTT.

This clone was seen only a few times. J is TRBJ1-5 and V is TRBV10-3, with TRBD1 as a possible D gene (5 bases). V was cut by 0 bases and J by 1 base, with 13 bases left in between. The CDR3 is 17 residues long. Germline CDR1 reads ENHRY; CDR2 reads SYGVKD. The CDR3 here is CAISESSGGGSNQPQHF. The CDR3 bases are TGTGCCATCAGTGAGTCTTCGGGGGGAGGGAGCAATCAGCCCCAGCATTTT.

This clone has a single count. The genes are TRBV30 and TRBJ1-1; D is unresolved. In germline, CDR1 is GTSNPN, CDR2 SVGIG (reference sequence). This CDR3 spans 11 amino acids. Trimming pared 3 bases from V and 0 bases from J, leaving 2 bases between. CDR3 DNA sequence: TGTGCCTGGAGAATGAACACTGAAGCTTTCTTT. Its translation: CAWRMNTEAFF.

The CDR3 protein is CSASLRGGNYEQYF. The CDR3 DNA follows: TGCAGTGCCAGTCTGCGGGGGGGAAACTACGAGCAGTACTTC. The genes are TRBV20-1 and TRBJ2-7, with TRBD2 matching 9 bases. J was trimmed by 3 bases and V by 6 bases; bases with no gene match: 9. Germline values: CDR1 DFQATT, CDR2 SNEGSKA (reference sequence). The CDR3 consists of 14 residues.

A few counts support this clone. V gene TRBV2 combines with J gene TRBJ2-2, with D hard to call. V was cut by 2 bases and J by 1 base, with 2 bases left in between. CDR1 and CDR2 from the germline V gene are SNHLY and FYNNEI. The CDR3 runs to 13 residues. This chain's CDR3 is CASSEQNTGELFF. The CDR3 DNA follows: TGTGCCAGCAGTGAACAGAACACCGGGGAGCTGTTTTTT.

The DNA of the CDR3 is TGTGCCAGCAATCTTGCGGGGTCCTACGAGCAGTACTTC. Protein sequence: CASNLAGSYEQYF. V usage is TRBV3-1 (or the pseudogene TRBV3-2) and J usage is TRBJ2-7, with D perhaps TRBD2 (6 bases). V lost 7 bases, J lost 1 base, and 11 bases lay in between. Germline V gene lookup returns CDR1 LGHDT and CDR2 YNNKEL (reference sequence). The CDR3 is 13 amino acids.

V usage is TRBV2 and J usage is TRBJ2-3; D call uncertain. This CDR3 has 14 amino acids. Trimming removed 8 bases at V and 5 bases at J, with 17 bases between. The germline gives CDR1 SNHLY, CDR2 FYNNEI. The chain's CDR3 is CASGKSVPGDTQYF. The CDR3 DNA sequence: TGTGCCAGCGGAAAGTCCGTCCCTGGAGATACGCAGTATTTT.

As DNA, the CDR3 is TGCAGCGTTGGGGGGATCTACTTC. Encoded protein: CSVGGIYF. The chain couples TRBV29-1 to TRBJ2-5; D could derive from TRBD1 or TRBD2 (5 bases each). Germline CDR1 is SQVTM and CDR2 is ANQGSEA. The ends were cut back, 4 bases at V and 14 bases at J, with 8 bases in the middle. The CDR3 totals 8 residues. Full variable domain (outside the CDR3, taken from reference TRBV29-1 and TRBJ2-5): SAVISQKPSRDICQRGTSLTIQCQVDSQVTMMFWYRQQPGQSLTLIATANQGSEATYESGFVIDKFPISRPNLTFSTLTVSNMSPEDSSIYLCSVGGIYFGPGTRLLVL.

This clone was observed a handful of times. V usage is TRBV18 and J usage is TRBJ2-7, with 7 bases that match TRBD2. The CDR3 contains 16 residues. Losses at the gene ends were 5 bases for V and 5 bases for J; bases not matched to a gene: 15. Per germline, CDR1 KGHSH and CDR2 LQKENI. The CDR3 loop reads CASSARTRGGRDEQYF. CDR3 in DNA: TGTGCCAGCTCAGCCCGGACTAGAGGAGGGAGAGACGAGCAGTACTTC.

V gene TRBV27 combines with J gene TRBJ1-1; 7 bases fit TRBD1. V was clipped by 2 bases and J by 3 bases; unmatched bases: 12. CDR3 length: 17 amino acids. CDR1 and CDR2 (germline): MNHEY, SMNVEV (reference sequence). The chain's CDR3 is CASSLQRTGWEDTEAFF. The CDR3 nucleotides read TGTGCCAGCAGTTTACAGAGGACAGGATGGGAGGACACTGAAGCTTTCTTT.

The chain combines TRBV27 with TRBJ2-1; 9 bases agree with TRBD1. The CDR3 is made up of 15 amino acids. CDR1 and CDR2 from the germline V gene are MNHEY and SMNVEV (reference sequence). V lost 2 bases to trimming and J lost 4 bases; unmatched junction nucleotides: 3. The CDR3 spells CASSLRTGVYNEQFF. DNA of the CDR3: TGTGCCAGCAGTTTAAGGACAGGGGTGTACAATGAGCAGTTCTTC.

In nucleotides, the CDR3 is TGTGCCAGCAGTTTAAAAACAGATGGCTACACCTTC. Translated: CASSLKTDGYTF. The chain uses TRBV12-3 or TRBV12-4 and TRBJ1-2; D uncertain. The V gene lost 2 bases and the J gene lost 6 bases, with 7 bases spanning the gap. The CDR3 is 12 residues long.

The chain has TRBV7-8 and TRBJ2-7; D gene uncertain. The V gene's germline CDR1 is SGHVS and CDR2 FQNEAQ. There are 12 residues in the CDR3. With 5 bases removed from V and 2 bases from J, the gap between germline ends came to 7 bases. The CDR3 loop is CASSPHPYEQYF. CDR3 nucleotides: TGTGCCAGCAGCCCCCATCCCTACGAGCAGTACTTC.

Remarks on this clone: Other DNA sequences in this sample translate to the same CDR3. The chain has TRBV12-3 or TRBV12-4 and TRBJ2-3; the D is unclear. The CDR3 runs 13 residues. Trimming cost V 3 bases and J 1 base, with 5 bases left between them. The CDR3 DNA follows: TGTGCCAGCAGTTTTGGTGGCACAGATACGCAGTATTTT. Its translation: CASSFGGTDTQYF.

The chain links TRBV19 to TRBJ2-3; D tentatively reads TRBD1 or TRBD2 (5 bases each). The CDR3 totals 15 residues. Trimming cost V 3 bases and J 4 bases, with 14 bases left between them. Germline CDR1 and CDR2: LNHDA and SQIVND (reference sequence). DNA for the CDR3: TGTGCCAGTAGTATCGGGGCGGTTGGTTCAGATACGCAGTATTTT. Protein: CASSIGAVGSDTQYF.